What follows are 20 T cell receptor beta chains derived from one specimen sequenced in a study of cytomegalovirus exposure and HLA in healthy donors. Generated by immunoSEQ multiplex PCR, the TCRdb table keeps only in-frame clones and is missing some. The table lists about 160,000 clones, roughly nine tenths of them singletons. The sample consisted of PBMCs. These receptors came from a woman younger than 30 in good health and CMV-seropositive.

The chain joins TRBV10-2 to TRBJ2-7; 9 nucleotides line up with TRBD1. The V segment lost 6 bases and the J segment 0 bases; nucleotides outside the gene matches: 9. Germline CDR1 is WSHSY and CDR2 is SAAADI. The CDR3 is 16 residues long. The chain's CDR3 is CASRPATGGNSYEQYF. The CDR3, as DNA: TGCGCCAGCAGACCCGCGACAGGGGGTAACTCCTACGAGCAGTACTTC.

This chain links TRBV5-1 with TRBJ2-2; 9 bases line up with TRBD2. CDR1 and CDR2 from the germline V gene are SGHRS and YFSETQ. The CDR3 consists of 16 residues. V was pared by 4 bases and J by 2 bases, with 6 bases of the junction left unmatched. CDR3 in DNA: TGCGCCAGCAGCCCCTCTAGCGGGGTTAACACCGGGGAGCTGTTTTTT. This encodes CASSPSSGVNTGELFF.

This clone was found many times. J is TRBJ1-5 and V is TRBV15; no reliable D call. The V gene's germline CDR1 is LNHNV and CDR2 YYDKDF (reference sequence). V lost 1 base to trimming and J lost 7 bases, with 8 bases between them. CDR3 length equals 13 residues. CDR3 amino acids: CATSRVPSQPQHF. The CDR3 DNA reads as TGTGCCACCAGCAGAGTCCCGAGCCAGCCCCAGCATTTT.

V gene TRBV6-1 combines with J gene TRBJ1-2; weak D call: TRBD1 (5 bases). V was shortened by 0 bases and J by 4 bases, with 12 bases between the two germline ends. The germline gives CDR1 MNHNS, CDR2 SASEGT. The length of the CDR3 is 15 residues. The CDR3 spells CASSEASTAPYGYTF. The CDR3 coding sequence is TGTGCCAGCAGTGAAGCGTCGACAGCGCCCTATGGCTACACCTTC.

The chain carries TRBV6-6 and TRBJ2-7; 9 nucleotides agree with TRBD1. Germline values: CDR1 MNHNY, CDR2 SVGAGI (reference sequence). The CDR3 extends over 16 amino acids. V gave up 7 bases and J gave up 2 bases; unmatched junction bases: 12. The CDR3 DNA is TGTGCCAGCAATGCACCCGGGACAGGGAAACCCTACGAGCAGTACTTC. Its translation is CASNAPGTGKPYEQYF.

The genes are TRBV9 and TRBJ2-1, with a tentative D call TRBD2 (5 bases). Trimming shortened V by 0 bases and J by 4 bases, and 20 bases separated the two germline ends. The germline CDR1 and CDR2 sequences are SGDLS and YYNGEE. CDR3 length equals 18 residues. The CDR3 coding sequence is TGTGCCAGCAGCGTAGTGCCGGGGAAATCAGGCCCTTACAATGAGCAGTTCTTC. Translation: CASSVVPGKSGPYNEQFF. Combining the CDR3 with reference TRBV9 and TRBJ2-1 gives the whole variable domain DSGVTQTPKHLITATGQRVTLRCSPRSGDLSVYWYQQSLDQGLQFLIQYYNGEERAKGNILERFSAQQFPDLHSELNLSSLELGDSALYFCASSVVPGKSGPYNEQFFGPGTRLTVL.

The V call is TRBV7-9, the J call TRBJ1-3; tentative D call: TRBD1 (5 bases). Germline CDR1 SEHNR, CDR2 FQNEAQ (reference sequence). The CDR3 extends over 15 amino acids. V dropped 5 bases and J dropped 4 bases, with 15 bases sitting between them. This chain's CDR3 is CASSPKLRVGNTIYF. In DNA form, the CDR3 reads TGTGCCAGCAGCCCGAAACTCAGGGTCGGAAACACCATATATTTT.

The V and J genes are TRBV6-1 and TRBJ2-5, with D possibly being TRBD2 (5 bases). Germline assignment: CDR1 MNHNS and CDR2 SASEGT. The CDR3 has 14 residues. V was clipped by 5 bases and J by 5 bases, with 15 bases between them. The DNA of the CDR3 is TGTGCCAGCAGTTTAGTGAGGGCCCAGGAGACCCAGTACTTC. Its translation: CASSLVRAQETQYF.

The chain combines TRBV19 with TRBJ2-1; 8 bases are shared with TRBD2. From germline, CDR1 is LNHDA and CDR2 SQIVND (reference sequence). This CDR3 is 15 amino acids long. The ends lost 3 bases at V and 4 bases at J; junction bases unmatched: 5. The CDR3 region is CASSIAAGVYNEQFF. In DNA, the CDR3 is TGTGCCAGTAGTATCGCAGCGGGAGTATACAATGAGCAGTTCTTC. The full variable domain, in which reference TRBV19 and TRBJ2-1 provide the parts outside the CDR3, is DGGITQSPKYLFRKEGQNVTLSCEQNLNHDAMYWYRQDPGQGLRLIYYSQIVNDFQKGDIAEGYSVSREKKESFPLTVTSAQKNPTAFYLCASSIAAGVYNEQFFGPGTRLTVL.

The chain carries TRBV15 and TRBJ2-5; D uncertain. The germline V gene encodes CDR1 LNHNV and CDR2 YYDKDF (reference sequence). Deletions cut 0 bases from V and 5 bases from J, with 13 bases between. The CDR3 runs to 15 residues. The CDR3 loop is CATSRETRFWETQYF. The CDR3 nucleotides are TGTGCCACCAGCAGAGAGACAAGGTTCTGGGAGACCCAGTACTTC. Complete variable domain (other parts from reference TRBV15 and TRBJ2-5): DAMVIQNPRYQVTQFGKPVTLSCSQTLNHNVMYWYQQKSSQAPKLLFHYYDKDFNNEADTPDNFQSRRPNTSFCFLDIRSPGLGDTAMYLCATSRETRFWETQYFGPGTRLLVL.

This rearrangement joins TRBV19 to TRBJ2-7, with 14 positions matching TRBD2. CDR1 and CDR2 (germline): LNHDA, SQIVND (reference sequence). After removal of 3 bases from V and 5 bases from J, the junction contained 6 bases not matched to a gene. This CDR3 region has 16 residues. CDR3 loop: CASSIGTSGSRDEQYF. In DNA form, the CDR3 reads TGTGCCAGTAGTATCGGGACTAGCGGGAGTCGCGACGAGCAGTACTTC.

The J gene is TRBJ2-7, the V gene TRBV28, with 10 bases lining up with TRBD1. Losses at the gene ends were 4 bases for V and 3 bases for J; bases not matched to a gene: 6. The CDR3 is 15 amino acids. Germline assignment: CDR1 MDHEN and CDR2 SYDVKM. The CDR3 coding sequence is TGTGCCAGCAGTTCCGGGACAGGGGAATTCTACGAGCAGTACTTC. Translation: CASSSGTGEFYEQYF. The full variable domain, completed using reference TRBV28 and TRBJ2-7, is DVKVTQSSRYLVKRTGEKVFLECVQDMDHENMFWYRQDPGLGLRLIYFSYDVKMKEKGDIPEGYSVSREKKERFSLILESASTNQTSMYLCASSSGTGEFYEQYFGPGTRLTVT.

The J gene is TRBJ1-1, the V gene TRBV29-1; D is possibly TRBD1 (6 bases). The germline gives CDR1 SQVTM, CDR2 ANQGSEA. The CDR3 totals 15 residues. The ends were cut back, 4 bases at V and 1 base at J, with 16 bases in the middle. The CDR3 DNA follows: TGCAGCGTTGGGTGGCTCGGACAGACGAACACTGAAGCTTTCTTT. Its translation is CSVGWLGQTNTEAFF.

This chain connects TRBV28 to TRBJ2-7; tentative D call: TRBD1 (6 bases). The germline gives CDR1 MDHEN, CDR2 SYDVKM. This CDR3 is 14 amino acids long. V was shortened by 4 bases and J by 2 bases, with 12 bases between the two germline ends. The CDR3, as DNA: TGTGCCAGCAGTTCCCTGACAGGCCCCTACGAGCAGTACTTC. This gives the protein CASSSLTGPYEQYF. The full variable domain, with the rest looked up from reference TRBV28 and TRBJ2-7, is DVKVTQSSRYLVKRTGEKVFLECVQDMDHENMFWYRQDPGLGLRLIYFSYDVKMKEKGDIPEGYSVSREKKERFSLILESASTNQTSMYLCASSSLTGPYEQYFGPGTRLTVT.

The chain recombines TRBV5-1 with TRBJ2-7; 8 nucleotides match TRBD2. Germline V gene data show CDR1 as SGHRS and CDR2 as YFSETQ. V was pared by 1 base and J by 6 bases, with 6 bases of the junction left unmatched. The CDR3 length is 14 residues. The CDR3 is CASSLSRGVFEQYF. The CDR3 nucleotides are TGCGCCAGCAGCTTGTCGCGGGGGGTTTTCGAGCAGTACTTC.

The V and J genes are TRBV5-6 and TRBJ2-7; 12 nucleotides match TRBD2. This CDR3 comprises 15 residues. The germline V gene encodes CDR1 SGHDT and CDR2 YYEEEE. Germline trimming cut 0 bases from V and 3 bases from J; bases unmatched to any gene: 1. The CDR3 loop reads CASSLELAGGYEQYF. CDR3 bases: TGTGCCAGCAGCTTGGAACTAGCGGGAGGCTACGAGCAGTACTTC.

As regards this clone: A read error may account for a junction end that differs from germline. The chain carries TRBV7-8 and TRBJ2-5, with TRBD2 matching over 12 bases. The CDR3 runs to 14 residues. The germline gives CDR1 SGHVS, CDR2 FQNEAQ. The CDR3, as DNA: TGTGCCAGCAGCCTAGCGGGGGGGCGTGAGACCCAGTACTTC. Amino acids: CASSLAGGRETQYF.

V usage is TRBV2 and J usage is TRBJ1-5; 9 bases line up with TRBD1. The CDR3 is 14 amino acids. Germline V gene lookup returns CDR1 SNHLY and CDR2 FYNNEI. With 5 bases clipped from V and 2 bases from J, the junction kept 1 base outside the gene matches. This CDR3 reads CASSRDRGNQPQHF. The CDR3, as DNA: TGTGCCAGCAGTAGGGACAGGGGCAATCAGCCCCAGCATTTT.

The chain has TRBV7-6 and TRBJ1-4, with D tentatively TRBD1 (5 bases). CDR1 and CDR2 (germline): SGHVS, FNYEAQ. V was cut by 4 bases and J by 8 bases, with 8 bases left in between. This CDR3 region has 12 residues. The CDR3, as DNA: TGTGCCAGCAGCTCAGACAGAGAAAAACTGTTTTTT. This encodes CASSSDREKLFF.

The CDR3 DNA follows: TGTGCCAGCAGCCCGCGCGGGATGGGAGCCTACGAGCAGTACTTC. This sequence encodes CASSPRGMGAYEQYF. The chain employs TRBV4-2 and TRBJ2-7, with D possibly being TRBD2 (6 bases). The CDR3 has 15 residues. The germline V and J ends were trimmed by 4 bases and 2 bases, with 15 bases remaining between them. The V gene's germline CDR1 is LGHNA and CDR2 YNFKEQ.